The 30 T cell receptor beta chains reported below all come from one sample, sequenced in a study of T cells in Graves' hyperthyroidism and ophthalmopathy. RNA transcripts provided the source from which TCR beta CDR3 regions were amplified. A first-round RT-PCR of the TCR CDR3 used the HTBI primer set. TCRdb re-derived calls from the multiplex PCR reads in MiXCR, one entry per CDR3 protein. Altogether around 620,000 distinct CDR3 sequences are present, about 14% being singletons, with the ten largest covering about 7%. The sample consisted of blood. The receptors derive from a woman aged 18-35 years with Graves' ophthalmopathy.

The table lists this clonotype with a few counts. Here the CDR3 reads CASSPVGGDHEQFF. Written as DNA, the CDR3 is TGTGCCAGCAGCCCAGTCGGGGGTGACCATGAGCAGTTCTTC. The J gene is TRBJ2-1, the V gene TRBV4-2, with a tentative D call TRBD2 (6 bases). There are 14 residues in the CDR3. From germline, CDR1 is LGHNA and CDR2 YNFKEQ. V lost 4 bases to trimming and J lost 8 bases, with 15 bases between them.

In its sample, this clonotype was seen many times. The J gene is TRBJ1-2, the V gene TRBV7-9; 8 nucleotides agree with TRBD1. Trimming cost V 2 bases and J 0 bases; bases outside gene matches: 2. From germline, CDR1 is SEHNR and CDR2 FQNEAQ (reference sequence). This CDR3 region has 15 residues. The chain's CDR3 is CASSLSQGANYGYTF. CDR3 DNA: TGTGCCAGCAGCTTATCACAGGGGGCTAACTATGGCTACACCTTC. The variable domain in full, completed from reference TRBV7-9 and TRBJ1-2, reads DTGVSQNPRHKITKRGQNVTFRCDPISEHNRLYWYRQTLGQGPEFLTYFQNEAQLEKSRLLSDRFSAERPKGSFSTLEIQRTEQGDSAMYLCASSLSQGANYGYTFGSGTRLTVV.

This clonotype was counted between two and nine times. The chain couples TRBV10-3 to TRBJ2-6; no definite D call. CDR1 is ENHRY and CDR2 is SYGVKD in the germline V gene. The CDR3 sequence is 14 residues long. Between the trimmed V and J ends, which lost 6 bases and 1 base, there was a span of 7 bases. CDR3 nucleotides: TGTGCCATCAGCAGTGATTCTGGGGCCAACGTCCTGACTTTC. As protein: CAISSDSGANVLTF.

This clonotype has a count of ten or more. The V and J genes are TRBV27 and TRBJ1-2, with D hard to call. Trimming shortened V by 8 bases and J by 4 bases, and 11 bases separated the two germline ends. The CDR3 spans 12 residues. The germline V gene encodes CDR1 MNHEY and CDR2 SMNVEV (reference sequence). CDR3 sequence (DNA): TGTGCCAGCTCCGACGGACCCTATGGCTACACCTTC. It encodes CASSDGPYGYTF.

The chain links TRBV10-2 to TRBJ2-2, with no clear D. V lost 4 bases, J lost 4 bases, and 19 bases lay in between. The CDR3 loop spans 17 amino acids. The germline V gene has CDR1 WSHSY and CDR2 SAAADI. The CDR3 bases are TGCGCCAGCAGTGTTACGGGCTTCGCGTCGGGCACCGGGGAGCTGTTTTTT. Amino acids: CASSVTGFASGTGELFF.

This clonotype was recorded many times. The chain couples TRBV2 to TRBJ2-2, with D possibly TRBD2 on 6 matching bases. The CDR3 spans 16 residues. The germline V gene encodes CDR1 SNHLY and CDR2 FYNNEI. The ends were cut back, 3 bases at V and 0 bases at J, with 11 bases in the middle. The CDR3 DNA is TGTGCCAGCAGTGACGGGTCTAGCGCGAACACCGGGGAGCTGTTTTTT. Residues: CASSDGSSANTGELFF. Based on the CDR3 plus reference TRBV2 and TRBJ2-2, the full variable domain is EPEVTQTPSHQVTQMGQEVILRCVPISNHLYFYWYRQILGQKVEFLVSFYNNEISEKSEIFDDQFSVERPDGSNFTLKIRSTKLEDSAMYFCASSDGSSANTGELFFGEGSRLTVL.

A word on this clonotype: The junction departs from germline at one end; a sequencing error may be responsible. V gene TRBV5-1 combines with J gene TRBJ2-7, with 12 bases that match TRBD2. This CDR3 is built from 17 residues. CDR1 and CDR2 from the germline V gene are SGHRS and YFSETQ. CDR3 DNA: TGTGCCAGCAGCTTAGCCTTTGGACTAGCGGGAAGACTCGAGCAGTACTTC. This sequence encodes CASSLAFGLAGRLEQYF.

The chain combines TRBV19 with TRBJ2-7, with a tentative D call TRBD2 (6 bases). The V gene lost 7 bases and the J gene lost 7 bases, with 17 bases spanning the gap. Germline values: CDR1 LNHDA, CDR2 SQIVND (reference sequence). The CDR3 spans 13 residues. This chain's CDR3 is CASTRGLSGEQYF. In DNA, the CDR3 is TGTGCCAGTACCCGGGGACTCTCAGGGGAGCAGTACTTC. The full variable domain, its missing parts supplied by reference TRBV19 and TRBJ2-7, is DGGITQSPKYLFRKEGQNVTLSCEQNLNHDAMYWYRQDPGQGLRLIYYSQIVNDFQKGDIAEGYSVSREKKESFPLTVTSAQKNPTAFYLCASTRGLSGEQYFGPGTRLTVT.

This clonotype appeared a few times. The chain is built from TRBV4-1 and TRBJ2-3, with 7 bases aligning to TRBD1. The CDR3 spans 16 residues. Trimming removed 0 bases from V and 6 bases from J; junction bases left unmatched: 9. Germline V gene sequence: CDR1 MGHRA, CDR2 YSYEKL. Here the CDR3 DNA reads TGCGCCAGCAGCCAAGAAGGGGGCAGGGGAGCGGATACGCAGTATTTT. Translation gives CASSQEGGRGADTQYF.

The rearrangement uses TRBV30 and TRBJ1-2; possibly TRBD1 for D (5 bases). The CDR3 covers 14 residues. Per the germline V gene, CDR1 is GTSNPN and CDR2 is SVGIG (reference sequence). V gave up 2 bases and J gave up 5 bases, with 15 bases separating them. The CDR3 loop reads CAWSTPPGVYGYTF. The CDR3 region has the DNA TGTGCCTGGAGTACGCCCCCGGGGGTGTATGGCTACACCTTC.

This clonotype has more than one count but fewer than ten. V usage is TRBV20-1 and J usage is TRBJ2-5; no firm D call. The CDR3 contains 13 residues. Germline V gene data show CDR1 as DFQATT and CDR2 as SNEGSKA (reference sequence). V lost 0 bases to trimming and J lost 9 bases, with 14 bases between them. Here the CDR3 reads CSAREWARMAQYF. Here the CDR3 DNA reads TGCAGTGCTAGAGAATGGGCGAGGATGGCCCAGTACTTC.

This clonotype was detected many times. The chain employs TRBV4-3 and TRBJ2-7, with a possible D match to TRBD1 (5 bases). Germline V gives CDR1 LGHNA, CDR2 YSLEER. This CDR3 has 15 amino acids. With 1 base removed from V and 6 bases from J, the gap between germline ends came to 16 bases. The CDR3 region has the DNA TGCGCCAGCAGCCAAGTAGTAAGGGGCTCTCTCGAGCAGTACTTC. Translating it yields CASSQVVRGSLEQYF.

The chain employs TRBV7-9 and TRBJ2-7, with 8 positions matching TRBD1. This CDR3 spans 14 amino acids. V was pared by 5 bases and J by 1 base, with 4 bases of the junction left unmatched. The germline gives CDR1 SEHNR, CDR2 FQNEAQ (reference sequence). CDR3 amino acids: CASSANRGSYEQYF. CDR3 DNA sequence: TGTGCCAGCAGCGCAAACAGGGGGTCCTACGAGCAGTACTTC.

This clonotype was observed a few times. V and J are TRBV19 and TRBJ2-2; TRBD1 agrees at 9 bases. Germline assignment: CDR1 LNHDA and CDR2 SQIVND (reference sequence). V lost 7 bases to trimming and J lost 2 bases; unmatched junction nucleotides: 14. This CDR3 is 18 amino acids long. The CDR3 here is CASKGIDWGQGNTGELFF. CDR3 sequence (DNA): TGTGCCAGTAAGGGGATCGATTGGGGACAGGGTAACACCGGGGAGCTGTTTTTT.

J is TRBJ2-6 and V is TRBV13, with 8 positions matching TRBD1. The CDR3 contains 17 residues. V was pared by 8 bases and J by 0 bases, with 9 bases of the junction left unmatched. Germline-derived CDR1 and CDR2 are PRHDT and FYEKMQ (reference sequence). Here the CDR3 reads CASGKDRASSGANVLTF. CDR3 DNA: TGTGCCAGCGGTAAGGACAGGGCGAGCTCTGGGGCCAACGTCCTGACTTTC.

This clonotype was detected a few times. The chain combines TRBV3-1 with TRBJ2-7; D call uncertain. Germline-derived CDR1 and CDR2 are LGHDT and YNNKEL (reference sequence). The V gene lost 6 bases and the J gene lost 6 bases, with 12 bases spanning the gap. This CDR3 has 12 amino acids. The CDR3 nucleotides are TGTGCCAGCAGGTCAAACTACGGCGAGCAGTACTTC. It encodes CASRSNYGEQYF.

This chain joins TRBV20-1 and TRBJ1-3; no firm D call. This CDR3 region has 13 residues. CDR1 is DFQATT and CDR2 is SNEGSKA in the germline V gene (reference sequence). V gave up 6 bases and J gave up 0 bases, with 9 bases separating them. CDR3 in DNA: TGCAGTGCCGGTCCCATCTCTGGAAACACCATATATTTT. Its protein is CSAGPISGNTIYF.

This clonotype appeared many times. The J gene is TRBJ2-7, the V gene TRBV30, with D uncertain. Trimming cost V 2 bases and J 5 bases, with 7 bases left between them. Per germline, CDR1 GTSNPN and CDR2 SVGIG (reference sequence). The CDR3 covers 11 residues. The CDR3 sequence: CAWSLADEQYF. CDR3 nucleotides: TGTGCCTGGAGTCTCGCGGACGAGCAGTACTTC.

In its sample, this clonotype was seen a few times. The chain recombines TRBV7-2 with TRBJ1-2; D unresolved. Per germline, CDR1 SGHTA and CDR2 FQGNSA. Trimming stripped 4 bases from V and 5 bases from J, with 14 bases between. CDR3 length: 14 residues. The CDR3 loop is CASSSTADTYGYTF. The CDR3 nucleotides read TGTGCCAGCAGCTCTACCGCAGATACATATGGCTACACCTTC.

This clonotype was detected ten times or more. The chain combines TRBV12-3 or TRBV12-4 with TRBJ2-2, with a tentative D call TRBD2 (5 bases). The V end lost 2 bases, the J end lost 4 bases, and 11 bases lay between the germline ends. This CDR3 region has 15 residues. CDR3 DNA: TGTGCCAGCAGTTTAAAGGGAGTAGGCACCGGGGAGCTGTTTTTT. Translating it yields CASSLKGVGTGELFF.

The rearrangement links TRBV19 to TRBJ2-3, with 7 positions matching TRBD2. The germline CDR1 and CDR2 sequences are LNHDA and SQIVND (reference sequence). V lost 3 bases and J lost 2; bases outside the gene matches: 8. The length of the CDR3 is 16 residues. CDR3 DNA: TGTGCCAGTAGTATGGGAGCGGGAATAATCACAGATACGCAGTATTTT. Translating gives CASSMGAGIITDTQYF.

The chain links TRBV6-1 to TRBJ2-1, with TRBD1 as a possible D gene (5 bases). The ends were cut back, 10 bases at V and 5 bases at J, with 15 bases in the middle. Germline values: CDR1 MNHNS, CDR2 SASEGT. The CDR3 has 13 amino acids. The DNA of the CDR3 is TGTGCCACCAAAAAGGACATAAACAATGAGCAGTTCTTC. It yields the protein CATKKDINNEQFF.

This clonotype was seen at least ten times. As DNA, the CDR3 is TGTGCCAGCAGTTACGCCCGAGGGGGCACTAGCGCAGAAGAGGAAGGTAGCACAGATACGCAGTATTTT. As protein: CASSYARGGTSAEEEGSTDTQYF. The rearrangement links TRBV6-2 or TRBV6-3 to TRBJ2-3, with D tentatively TRBD1 or TRBD2 (7 bases each). The CDR3 consists of 23 residues. Germline V CDR1 and CDR2: MNHEY, SVGEGT. With 2 bases removed from V and 0 bases from J, the gap between germline ends came to 33 bases.

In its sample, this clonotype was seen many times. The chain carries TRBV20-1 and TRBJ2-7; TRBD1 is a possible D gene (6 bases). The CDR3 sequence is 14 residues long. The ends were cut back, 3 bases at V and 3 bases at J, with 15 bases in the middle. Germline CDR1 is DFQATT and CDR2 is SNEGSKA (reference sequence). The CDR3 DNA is TGCAGTGCTAGTTCCGACAGGACTTACTACGAGCAGTACTTC. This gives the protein CSASSDRTYYEQYF.

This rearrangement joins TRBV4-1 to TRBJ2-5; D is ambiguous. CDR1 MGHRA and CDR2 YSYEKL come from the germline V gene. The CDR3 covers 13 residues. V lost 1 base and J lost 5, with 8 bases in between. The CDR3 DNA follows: TGCGCCAGCAGCCAAGCGGCGGTCGAGACCCAGTACTTC. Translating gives CASSQAAVETQYF.

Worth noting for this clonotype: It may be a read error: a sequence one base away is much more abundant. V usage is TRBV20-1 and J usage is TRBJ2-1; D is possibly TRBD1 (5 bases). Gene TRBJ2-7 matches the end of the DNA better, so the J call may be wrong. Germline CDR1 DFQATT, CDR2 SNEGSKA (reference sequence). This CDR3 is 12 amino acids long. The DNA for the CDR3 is TGCAGTGGACAGACCTCCTACAATGAGCAGTACTTC. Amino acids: CSGQTSYNEQYF.

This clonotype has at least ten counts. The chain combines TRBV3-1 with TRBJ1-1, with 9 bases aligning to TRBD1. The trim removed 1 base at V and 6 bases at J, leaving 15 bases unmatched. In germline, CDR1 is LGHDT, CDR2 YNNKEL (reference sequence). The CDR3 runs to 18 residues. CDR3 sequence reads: CASSQGKGRNRGLAEAFF. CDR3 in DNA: TGTGCCAGCAGCCAAGGCAAGGGAAGGAACAGGGGGCTTGCTGAAGCTTTCTTT.

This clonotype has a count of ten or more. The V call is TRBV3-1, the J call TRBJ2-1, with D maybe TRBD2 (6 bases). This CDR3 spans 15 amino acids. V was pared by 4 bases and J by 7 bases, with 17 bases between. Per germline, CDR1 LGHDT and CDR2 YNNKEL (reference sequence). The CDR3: CASSLLFGTPNEQFF. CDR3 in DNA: TGTGCCAGCAGCCTCCTTTTTGGGACTCCGAATGAGCAGTTCTTC.

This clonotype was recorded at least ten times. CDR3 amino acids: CASSLAGGRYGYTF. The CDR3, as DNA: TGTGCCAGCAGTTTGGCCGGGGGGAGGTATGGCTACACCTTC. The genes are TRBV27 and TRBJ1-2, with D perhaps TRBD1 (5 bases). Trimming removed 3 bases at V and 5 bases at J, with 13 bases between. Germline assignment: CDR1 MNHEY and CDR2 SMNVEV (reference sequence). The CDR3 runs to 14 residues.

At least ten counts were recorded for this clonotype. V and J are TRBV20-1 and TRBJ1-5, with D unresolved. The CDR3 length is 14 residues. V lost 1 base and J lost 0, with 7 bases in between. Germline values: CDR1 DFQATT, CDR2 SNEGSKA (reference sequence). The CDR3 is CSARVGHSNQPQHF. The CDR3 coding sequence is TGCAGTGCTAGAGTGGGTCATAGCAATCAGCCCCAGCATTTT.